These 5 T cell receptor beta chains were sequenced from one sample in a study of shared clonotypes between healthy human individuals. The method was immunoSEQ multiplex PCR; TCRdb's version includes in-frame clones alone and lacks a portion of them. The sample records 2,500,000 or so clones, more than 80% being singletons. Sequencing was done on a sample of naive CD4+ T cells sorted from blood. Subset noted: CD45RA+ positively selected. These receptors all come from a man aged 18-30 years in good health.

The chain recombines TRBV7-2 with TRBJ1-4; 8 nucleotides align to TRBD1. V lost 5 bases, J lost 5 bases, and 13 bases stayed unmatched. The CDR3 spans 17 residues. Germline V gene sequence: CDR1 SGHTA, CDR2 FQGNSA. The CDR3 reads CASSPNSGTGSNEKLFF. The CDR3 coding sequence is TGTGCCAGCAGCCCAAACTCCGGGACAGGAAGCAATGAAAAACTGTTTTTT.

This clone occurred once. J is TRBJ1-2 and V is TRBV19, with TRBD1 as a possible D gene (5 bases). The CDR3 runs 15 residues. Germline loops: CDR1 LNHDA, CDR2 SQIVND (reference sequence). The germline V and J ends were trimmed by 1 base and 5 bases, with 14 bases remaining between them. The chain's CDR3 is CASSIGKAGRYGYTF. The CDR3 DNA sequence: TGTGCCAGTAGTATAGGCAAGGCAGGGAGGTATGGCTACACCTTC.

This chain connects TRBV4-1 to TRBJ2-7; D tentatively fits TRBD1 or TRBD2 (6 bases each). The V end lost 4 bases, the J end lost 1 base, and 23 bases lay between the germline ends. CDR1 and CDR2 (germline): MGHRA, YSYEKL. The CDR3 consists of 18 residues. This CDR3 reads CASSPGGRGRGISYEQYF. The CDR3 bases are TGCGCCAGCAGCCCCGGGGGCAGGGGCAGGGGAATTTCCTACGAGCAGTACTTC.

V gene TRBV27 combines with J gene TRBJ2-2; D gene unclear. CDR3 size: 14 residues. Germline CDR1 MNHEY, CDR2 SMNVEV (reference sequence). V was clipped by 2 bases and J by 1 base, with 5 bases between them. The CDR3 DNA reads as TGTGCCAGCAGTTTAGACATGAACACCGGGGAGCTGTTTTTT. Its translation is CASSLDMNTGELFF.

The V gene is TRBV5-4, the J gene TRBJ2-7; 7 nucleotides agree with TRBD2. This CDR3 spans 15 amino acids. The germline V gene has CDR1 SGHNT and CDR2 YYREEE (reference sequence). V dropped 4 bases and J dropped 0; count of bases not matched to a gene: 7. The CDR3 DNA reads as TGTGCCAGCAGCACAACTAGCGCAAGCTCCTACGAGCAGTACTTC. Its translation: CASSTTSASSYEQYF.